This TCR beta chain was recorded in a study of blood T cell repertoires in COVID-19. Study-level background: Samples of COVID-19 (acute and convalescent) were obtained from the United States, Italy and Spain. The analysed material was cDNA or gDNA that came from T cells, B-cell-depleted T cells, or PBMCs.

The ends lost 4 bases at V and 5 bases at J; junction bases unmatched: 3. This CDR3 contains 12 residues. Germline V gives CDR1 SGHKS, CDR2 YYEKEE (reference sequence). In the authors' workflow: Amplification of reference gene primers was used by the study to estimate nucleated cell counts. This table comes from immunoSEQ multiplex PCR, and its TCRdb copy is limited to in-frame clones, with some not included. The DNA gave D and trimming, while V, J and clone size come from that table. The sample yields approximately 130,000 clones, roughly 79% seen once. This TCR was recovered from an elderly man with acute or convalescent COVID-19. Sequencing was done on a sample of peripheral blood. The chain couples TRBV5-5 to TRBJ2-7; 7 bases agree with TRBD1. DNA for the CDR3: TGTGCCAGCAGCCAGACAGGGAACGAGCAGTACTTC. This gives the protein CASSQTGNEQYF.